The clone carrying this T cell receptor beta chain was observed once. The antigen is unknown. It was in the United States that all participants with HIV were treated. Specimens held roughly 0.9-10 million cryopreserved PBMC prior to DNA extraction. The data stem from a study of long-term antiretroviral therapy in people with HIV. Investigators performed immunoSEQ version v3.0 at survey level. Libraries were prepared by immunoSEQ multiplex PCR; TCRdb keeps only in-frame clonotypes and omits some of them. Here the sample spans some 47,000 clones, about 96% being singletons. Overall study findings and caveats: Clones expanded before ART dominated the repertoire at all time points. Dating from the mid-2000s to the late 2010s, the blood was possibly obtained under older ART regimens.

The V gene lost 2 bases and the J gene lost 0 bases, with 6 bases spanning the gap. The CDR3 loop spans 14 amino acids. Germline values: CDR1 SGHTA, CDR2 FQGTGA. This clonotype was obtained from a woman aged 45-65 years with HIV. V is TRBV7-3 and J is TRBJ2-3; unclear D gene. This specimen consisted of unsorted PBMCs, obtained 3.7 years after starting antiretroviral therapy. CDR3 in amino acids: CASSLGPSTDTQYF. The CDR3 DNA sequence: TGTGCCAGCAGCTTAGGGCCGAGCACAGATACGCAGTATTTT.